A selection of T cell receptor beta chains follows, all from one sample in a study of vaccination and CD4 T cells after COVID-19. These TCRs' antigens remain unknown. TCRdb itself ran the PCR reads through MiXCR, one entry per CDR3 protein. Of about 16,000 distinct CDR3 sequences listed, 54% are singletons. Sequenced material: CD4+ T cells from blood, cultured in vitro, taken before SARS-CoV-2 vaccination. These receptors were obtained from a human donor who had recovered from COVID-19. Each CDR3 is given with its conserved first and last residue. The D gene is left open where the match is weak. Some rows have no size entry. The others give once, few or many, or a class for an expanded clone.

clone_size: NA; v_call: TRBV6-5; d_call: NA; j_call: TRBJ1-1; cdr3_nt: TGTGCCAGCAGTTACTCGGGACTAATGAACACTGAAGCTTTCTTT; cdr3_aa: CASSYSGLMNTEAFF
clone_size: few; v_call: TRBV10-3; d_call: TRBD2; j_call: TRBJ2-5; cdr3_nt: TGTGCCACACTAGCGGGAGCGTTGGAGACCCAGTACTTC; cdr3_aa: CATLAGALETQYF
clone_size: NA; v_call: TRBV12-3/TRBV12-4; d_call: TRBD1; j_call: TRBJ2-5; cdr3_nt: TGTGCCAGCAGTTTAGGGGTTAGACAGGGCCAGTCCCAAGAGACCCAGTACTTC; cdr3_aa: CASSLGVRQGQSQETQYF
clone_size: NA; v_call: TRBV6-1; d_call: TRBD1; j_call: TRBJ1-6; cdr3_nt: TGTGCCAGCAGACAAGAGGGACAGACTAATTCACCCCTCCACTTT; cdr3_aa: CASRQEGQTNSPLHF
clone_size: few; v_call: TRBV27; d_call: NA; j_call: TRBJ2-6; cdr3_nt: TGTGCCAGCAGCTCCCTGTTCTCTGGGGCCAACGTCCTGACTTTC; cdr3_aa: CASSSLFSGANVLTF
clone_size: few; v_call: TRBV19; d_call: TRBD1; j_call: TRBJ1-5; cdr3_nt: TGTGCCAGTAGGCTCGATGGGACAGTCTATAGCAATCAGCCCCAGCATTTT; cdr3_aa: CASRLDGTVYSNQPQHF
clone_size: NA; v_call: TRBV27; d_call: TRBD1; j_call: TRBJ1-4; cdr3_nt: TGTGCCAGCAGTTCCCTCGACAGGGTAGCTAATGAAAAACTGTTTTTT; cdr3_aa: CASSSLDRVANEKLFF
clone_size: NA; v_call: TRBV10-3; d_call: NA; j_call: TRBJ2-3; cdr3_nt: TGTGCCATTTCTAGCACACCCACAGATACGCAGTATTTT; cdr3_aa: CAISSTPTDTQYF
clone_size: few; v_call: TRBV19; d_call: TRBD1; j_call: TRBJ1-4; cdr3_nt: TGTGCCAGTAGTATATCTACTGAGAGGGGGCGGGGTGAAAAACTGTTTTTT; cdr3_aa: CASSISTERGRGEKLFF
clone_size: few; v_call: TRBV2; d_call: NA; j_call: TRBJ1-6; cdr3_nt: TGTGCCAGCAGTCTACGCATCGGGACTCTGGGTAATTCACCCCTCCACTTT; cdr3_aa: CASSLRIGTLGNSPLHF
clone_size: NA; v_call: TRBV6-1; d_call: TRBD1; j_call: TRBJ2-7; cdr3_nt: TGTGCCAGCAGTGTTTTGACAGGGGGCCTTTACGAGCAGTACTTC; cdr3_aa: CASSVLTGGLYEQYF
clone_size: NA; v_call: TRBV30; d_call: NA; j_call: TRBJ1-5; cdr3_nt: TGTGCCTGGAGTGTAGGTGAGAATCAGCCCCAGCATTTT; cdr3_aa: CAWSVGENQPQHF
clone_size: NA; v_call: TRBV7-2; d_call: NA; j_call: TRBJ2-2; cdr3_nt: TGTGCCAGCAGCTTAGACAGGAACACCGGGGAGCTGTTTTTT; cdr3_aa: CASSLDRNTGELFF
clone_size: NA; v_call: TRBV28; d_call: TRBD1; j_call: TRBJ1-2; cdr3_nt: TGTGCCAGCAGTGGGACAGGGGGCCAGGACTATGGCTACACCTTC; cdr3_aa: CASSGTGGQDYGYTF
clone_size: few; v_call: TRBV20-1; d_call: TRBD1; j_call: TRBJ2-7; cdr3_nt: TGCAGTGCTAGGAAGCCGACAGGGGGCGGGGAGCAGTACTTC; cdr3_aa: CSARKPTGGGEQYF
clone_size: NA; v_call: TRBV20-1; d_call: TRBD2; j_call: TRBJ2-5; cdr3_nt: TGCAGTGCTAGGGCCGGGACTAGCGGGGCAGAGACCCAGTACTTC; cdr3_aa: CSARAGTSGAETQYF
clone_size: few; v_call: TRBV7-2; d_call: TRBD2; j_call: TRBJ2-5; cdr3_nt: TGTGCCAGCAGCCCGTGGGGCCTAGCGGGAGAAGAGACCCAGTACTTC; cdr3_aa: CASSPWGLAGEETQYF
clone_size: once; v_call: TRBV19; d_call: TRBD1; j_call: TRBJ2-2; cdr3_nt: TGTGCCAGTAATCCCGACAGGGGCACCGGGGAGCTGTTTTTT; cdr3_aa: CASNPDRGTGELFF
clone_size: NA; v_call: TRBV30; d_call: NA; j_call: TRBJ2-6; cdr3_nt: TGTGCCTGGAGGACTGGGGCCAACGTCCTGACTTTC; cdr3_aa: CAWRTGANVLTF
clone_size: NA; v_call: TRBV6-1; d_call: NA; j_call: TRBJ2-7; cdr3_nt: TGTGCCAGCAGTGAAAGGGTCTCCTACGAGCAGTACTTC; cdr3_aa: CASSERVSYEQYF
clone_size: few; v_call: TRBV7-3; d_call: NA; j_call: TRBJ1-2; cdr3_nt: TGTGCCAGCAGCTTTAGGTTGGATGGCTACACCTTC; cdr3_aa: CASSFRLDGYTF
clone_size: NA; v_call: TRBV5-1; d_call: NA; j_call: TRBJ2-3; cdr3_nt: TGCGCCAGCAGCTCTGGGGTTCGCACAGATACGCAGTATTTT; cdr3_aa: CASSSGVRTDTQYF